This entry lists 23 T cell receptor beta chains sequenced from one sample in a study of tumor-infiltrating lymphocytes in primary liver carcinoma. From about 0.5 ug of total RNA, TCR beta-specific cDNA was reverse-transcribed using a constant-region primer. Three rounds of nested multiplex PCR with slightly modified ARM-PCR produced TCR beta libraries. Investigators reported that the first two PCR rounds, at 10 to 11 cycles each, used TRBV1-TRBV30 forward primers with a C-beta reverse primer. A single record per CDR3 protein comes from TCRdb applying MiXCR to the multiplex PCR reads. Of roughly 200,000 distinct CDR3 sequences detected, just under 85% appear once; the ten largest clones hold less than 20%. Total RNA and DNA came together from around 20-30 mg of bulk tissue without cell sorting. The sequenced material came from tumor tissue from primary liver carcinoma. The receptors stem from a man aged 35-49 years with primary liver carcinoma and hepatitis B virus infection.

Notes on this clonotype: A read error may account for a junction end that differs from germline. The J gene is TRBJ2-6, the V gene TRBV24-1, with a possible D match to TRBD1 (5 bases). This CDR3 is built from 16 residues. In germline, CDR1 is KGHDR, CDR2 SFDVKD. As DNA, the CDR3 is TGTGCCACCAGTGACAGAAGGTTCAGTGGGGCCAACATCCTGACTTTC. Translated, it gives CATSDRRFSGANILTF.

As for this clonotype: This CDR3 fails to terminate in the conserved phenylalanine or tryptophan, so it likely reflects a read error. The CDR3: CSVAPGWGTNTEAFL. In DNA form, the CDR3 reads TGCAGCGTTGCCCCGGGATGGGGAACGAACACAGAAGCTTTCTTA. This chain links TRBV29-1 with TRBJ1-1; D is unclear. This CDR3 contains 15 residues. The germline CDR1 and CDR2 sequences are SQVTM and ANQGSEA.

V gene TRBV20-1 combines with J gene TRBJ2-7, with D possibly matching TRBD1 (6 bases). V was clipped by 0 bases and J by 3 bases, with 21 bases between them. The length of the CDR3 is 17 residues. CDR1 is DFQATT, CDR2 SNEGSKA, per germline (reference sequence). Here the CDR3 reads CSARDQGSGITYYEQYF. DNA for the CDR3: TGCAGTGCTAGAGATCAGGGGTCAGGAATCACCTACTACGAGCAGTACTTC.

Comment on this clonotype: It may be a read error: a sequence one base away is much more abundant. The rearrangement uses TRBV14 and TRBJ2-7, with 12 positions matching TRBD1. Germline values: CDR1 SGHDN, CDR2 FVKESK. The ends lost 0 bases at V and 6 bases at J; junction bases unmatched: 9. The CDR3 contains 17 residues. The CDR3 sequence is CASSQDQGTGGLSEQYF. The CDR3 DNA is TGTGCCAGCAGCCAAGATCAAGGGACAGGGGGCCTGAGCGAGCAGTACTTC.

In this sample, this clonotype turned up once. CDR3 sequence: CASSYGTGRAFF. In nucleotides, the CDR3 is TGTGCCAGCAGTTACGGGACAGGGCGAGCTTTCTTT. The genes are TRBV6-5 and TRBJ1-1; 9 bases map to TRBD1. Germline V lookup: CDR1 MNHEY, CDR2 SVGAGI. V lost 2 bases, J lost 10 bases, and 2 bases stayed unmatched. The CDR3 runs 12 residues.

This chain connects TRBV7-9 to TRBJ2-2; a weak D match, TRBD2 (7 bases). Per the germline V gene, CDR1 is SEHNR and CDR2 is FQNEAQ (reference sequence). Trimming removed 9 bases at V and 11 bases at J, with 19 bases between. The length of the CDR3 is 13 residues. The CDR3: CASSDRIAGELFF. CDR3 sequence (DNA): TGTGCCAGTAGCGACAGGATAGCGGGTGAGCTGTTTTTT.

The gene calls are TRBV10-2 and TRBJ2-3, with D possibly called TRBD1 or TRBD2 (6 bases each). Germline CDR1 WSHSY, CDR2 SAAADI. V was shortened by 11 bases and J by 5 bases, with 17 bases between the two germline ends. The CDR3 consists of 13 residues. The CDR3 nucleotides read TGCGCCGGGCGGGGCGTGGACAGAGATACGCAGTATTTT. Translating gives CAGRGVDRDTQYF.

About this clonotype: No conserved phenylalanine or tryptophan ends this CDR3, so it is likely a read error. It is unclear where the CDR3 begins or ends on the DNA, so no DNA is shown, and the CDR3 is as TCRdb lists it. The chain carries TRBV11-2 and TRBJ2-1; the D call of TRBD1 is as the table states it, not checked on the DNA. The CDR3 is 17 residues long, ends included. Germline V gives CDR1 SGHAT, CDR2 FQNNGV. The CDR3 reads CASSLDRGGKFYNEQII.

Remarks on this clonotype: Compared with germline, one end of the junction differs, possibly owing to a read error. The CDR3 sequence is CASRLDLGGSYEQYF. The CDR3 DNA follows: TGTGCCAGTAGGTTAGATTTAGGGGGCTCCTACGAGCAGTATTTC. V is TRBV11-2 and J is TRBJ2-7; 7 bases align to TRBD1. Germline V gene data show CDR1 as SGHAT and CDR2 as FQNNGV. The CDR3 runs 15 residues.

This clonotype was recorded only once. The rearrangement joins TRBV6-6 to TRBJ2-4; TRBD1 might be the D (6 bases). The V gene's germline CDR1 is MNHNY and CDR2 SVGAGI (reference sequence). Deletions cut 6 bases from V and 7 bases from J, with 19 bases between. The CDR3 runs 15 residues. DNA of the CDR3: TGTGCCAGCAGGCTAGTACAGGGTGCTAGGAACATTCAGTACTTC. This gives the protein CASRLVQGARNIQYF.

Remarks on this clonotype: The junction differs from germline at one of its ends, possibly a read error. This chain uses TRBV6-1 with TRBJ2-6; a possible D gene is TRBD1 (6 bases). CDR3 length equals 18 residues. The V gene's germline CDR1 is MNHNS and CDR2 SASEGT. The CDR3 is CANSARQVRFSGANVLTF. As DNA, the CDR3 is TGTGCCAACAGTGCTAGACAGGTGCGATTCTCTGGGGCCAACGTCCTGACTTTC.

V gene TRBV29-1 combines with J gene TRBJ2-7, with D perhaps matching TRBD1 (5 bases). The CDR3 loop spans 13 amino acids. V dropped 2 bases and J dropped 5 bases, with 13 bases sitting between them. Looked up from germline, CDR1 is SQVTM and CDR2 is ANQGSEA. CDR3 region: CSVEQDNSHEQYF. The CDR3 DNA reads as TGCAGCGTTGAACAGGACAATTCTCACGAGCAGTACTTC.

V and J are TRBV29-1 and TRBJ2-7; the D gene is possibly TRBD2 (6 bases). This CDR3 region has 15 residues. The V end lost 3 bases, the J end lost 2 bases, and 17 bases lay between the germline ends. The germline CDR1 and CDR2 sequences are SQVTM and ANQGSEA. DNA of the CDR3: TGCAGCGTTGAGGGCGGGGCCGGTACTCCCTACGAGCAGTACTTC. This sequence encodes CSVEGGAGTPYEQYF.

The gene calls are TRBV6-1 and TRBJ1-4; tentative D call: TRBD1 (5 bases). Per the germline V gene, CDR1 is MNHNS and CDR2 is SASEGT. V lost 3 bases and J lost 0, with 20 bases in between. The CDR3 contains 19 residues. CDR3 DNA sequence: TGTGCCAGCAGTGACGTCCGGGTCAGGGAATTCTCAACTAATGAAAAACTGTTTTTT. Translating it yields CASSDVRVREFSTNEKLFF.

Points on this clonotype: At one end, the junction sequence differs from germline, possibly due to a read error. This sequence joins TRBV29-1 and TRBJ1-6, with D hard to call. Germline V gene lookup returns CDR1 SQVTM and CDR2 ANQGSEA. This CDR3 has 13 residues. The CDR3 here is CSASKARNSALHF. The CDR3 DNA reads as TGCAGCGCTTCGAAGGCTAGAAATTCAGCCCTCCATTTT.

The V call is TRBV10-2, the J call TRBJ1-6; D remains unclear. Trimming pared 10 bases from V and 6 bases from J, leaving 16 bases between. The length of the CDR3 is 14 residues. The germline V gene encodes CDR1 WSHSY and CDR2 SAAADI. The CDR3 loop is CANSESTVNSPLHF. The CDR3 DNA reads TGCGCCAATAGTGAGTCCACGGTTAATTCACCCCTCCACTTT.

The CDR3 DNA is TGTGCCAGCAGCTCGACAATTCCGGCCGTTGAGGACAAACTGTTTTTT. This gives the protein CASSSTIPAVEDKLFF. The chain is built from TRBV6-1 and TRBJ1-4, with D unresolved. Germline V gene lookup returns CDR1 MNHNS and CDR2 SASEGT. This CDR3 is 16 amino acids long. The V and J ends lost 6 bases and 11 bases respectively, with 25 bases between them.

The table lists this clonotype with many counts. The genes are TRBV29-1 and TRBJ1-1; 9 bases match TRBD1. This CDR3 has 15 amino acids. From germline, CDR1 is SQVTM and CDR2 ANQGSEA. The V and J ends lost 6 bases and 4 bases, in that order; junction bases with no gene match: 12. The CDR3 here is CSVAPGQGMGTEAFF. In DNA, the CDR3 is TGCAGCGTCGCCCCGGGACAGGGCATGGGCACTGAAGCTTTCTTT.

A few counts support this clonotype. The chain joins TRBV7-3 to TRBJ1-1; D is ambiguous. CDR3 size: 14 residues. Trimming took 6 bases from V and 5 from J, leaving 16 bases between them. Looked up from germline, CDR1 is SGHTA and CDR2 is FQGTGA. CDR3 sequence (DNA): TGTGCCAGCAGACTATCGGGAGCGAAGACTGAAGCTTTCTTT. It is translated as CASRLSGAKTEAFF.

Details on this clonotype: The junction and the germline gene differ at one end; a read error may be behind it. The rearrangement uses TRBV6-1 and TRBJ2-1; D uncertain. The CDR3 consists of 14 residues. CDR1 and CDR2 (germline): MNHNS, SASEGT. CDR3 DNA: TGTGCGAGCATAGGGATTCCCTCCAACAATGAGCAGTTCTTC. Translated: CASIGIPSNNEQFF.

Concerning this clonotype itself: At one end, the junction sequence differs from germline, possibly due to a read error. This chain links TRBV6-1 with TRBJ2-1; 9 bases line up with TRBD2. The germline V gene encodes CDR1 MNHNS and CDR2 SASEGT. CDR3 length: 15 residues. The CDR3 protein is CASSEFSGSYNELFF. The CDR3 coding sequence is TGTGCCAGCAGTGAATTTAGCGGGAGCTACAATGAGCTGTTCTTC.

The CDR3: CASSPFGRDGQNEQFF. DNA for the CDR3: TGTGCCAGTAGCCCCTTCGGGCGGGATGGCCAGAATGAGCAGTTCTTC. The chain employs TRBV6-2 or TRBV6-3 and TRBJ2-1, with D maybe TRBD2 (6 bases). The CDR3 spans 16 residues. Deletions cut 9 bases from V and 7 bases from J, with 25 bases between. Germline V CDR1 and CDR2: MNHEY, SVGEGT.

As concerns this clonotype: The germline gene is not matched at one end of the junction; a read error may be the cause. The chain recombines TRBV29-1 with TRBJ2-5; D call uncertain. The CDR3 covers 15 residues. CDR1 SQVTM and CDR2 ANQGSEA come from the germline V gene. The CDR3 protein is CGVESAAARSETQYF. CDR3 sequence (DNA): TGCGGCGTTGAATCCGCGGCGGCCAGATCGGAGACCCAGTACTTC.